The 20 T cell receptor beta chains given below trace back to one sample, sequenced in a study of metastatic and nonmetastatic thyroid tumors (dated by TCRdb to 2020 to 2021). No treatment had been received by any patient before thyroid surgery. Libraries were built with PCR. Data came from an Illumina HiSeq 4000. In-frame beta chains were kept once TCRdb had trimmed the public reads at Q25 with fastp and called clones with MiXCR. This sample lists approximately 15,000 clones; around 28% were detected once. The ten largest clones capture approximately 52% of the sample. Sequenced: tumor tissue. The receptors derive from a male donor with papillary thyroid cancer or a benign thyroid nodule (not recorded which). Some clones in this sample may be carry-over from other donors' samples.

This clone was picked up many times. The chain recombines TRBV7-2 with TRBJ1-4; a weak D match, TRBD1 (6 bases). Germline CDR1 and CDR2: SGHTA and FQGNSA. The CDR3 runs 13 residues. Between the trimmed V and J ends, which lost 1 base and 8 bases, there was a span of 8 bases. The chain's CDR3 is CASSLGRGEKLFF. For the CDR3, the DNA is TGTGCCAGCAGCTTAGGGAGGGGGGAAAAACTGTTTTTT.

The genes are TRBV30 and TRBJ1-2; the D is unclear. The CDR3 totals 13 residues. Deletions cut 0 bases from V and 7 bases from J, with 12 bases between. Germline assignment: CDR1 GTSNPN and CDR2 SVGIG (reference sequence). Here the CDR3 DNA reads TGTGCCTGGAGTGTACAATGGCACGGTGGCTACACCTTC. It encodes CAWSVQWHGGYTF.

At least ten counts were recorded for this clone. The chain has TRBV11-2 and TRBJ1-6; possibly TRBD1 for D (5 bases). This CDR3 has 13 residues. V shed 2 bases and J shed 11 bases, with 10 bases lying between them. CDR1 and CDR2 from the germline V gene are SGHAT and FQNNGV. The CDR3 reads CASSLIPTAPLHF. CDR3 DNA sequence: TGTGCCAGCAGCTTAATCCCGACAGCACCCCTCCACTTT.

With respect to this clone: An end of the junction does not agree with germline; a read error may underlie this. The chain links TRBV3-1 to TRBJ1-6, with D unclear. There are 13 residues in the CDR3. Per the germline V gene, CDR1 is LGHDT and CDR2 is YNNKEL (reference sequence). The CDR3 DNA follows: TGTGCCAGCAGCCATTTGGCCCTTTCACCCCCCCACTTT. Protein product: CASSHLALSPPHF.

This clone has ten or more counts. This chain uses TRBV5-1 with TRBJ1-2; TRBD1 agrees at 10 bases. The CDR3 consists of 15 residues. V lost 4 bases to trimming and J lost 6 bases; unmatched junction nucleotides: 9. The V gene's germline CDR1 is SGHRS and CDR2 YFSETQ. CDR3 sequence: CASSVATGTGDGYTF. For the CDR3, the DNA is TGCGCCAGCAGCGTAGCAACCGGGACAGGGGATGGCTACACCTTC.

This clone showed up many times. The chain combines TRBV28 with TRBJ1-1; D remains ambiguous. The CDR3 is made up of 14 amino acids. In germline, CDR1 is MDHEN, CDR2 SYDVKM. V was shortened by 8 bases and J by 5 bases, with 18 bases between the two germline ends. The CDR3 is CASPTADGKTEAFF. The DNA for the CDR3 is TGTGCCAGCCCGACGGCCGATGGGAAAACTGAAGCTTTCTTT.

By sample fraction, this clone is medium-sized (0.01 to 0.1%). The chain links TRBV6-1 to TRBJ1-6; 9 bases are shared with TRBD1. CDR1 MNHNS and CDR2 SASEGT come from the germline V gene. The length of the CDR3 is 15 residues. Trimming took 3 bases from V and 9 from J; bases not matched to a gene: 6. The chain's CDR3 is CASSEETGGSSPLHF. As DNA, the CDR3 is TGTGCCAGCAGTGAGGAAACAGGGGGCAGTTCACCCCTCCACTTT.

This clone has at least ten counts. CDR3 sequence reads: CASSVAIWGQGPYNEQFF. The CDR3 DNA is TGTGCCAGCAGCGTAGCTATCTGGGGACAGGGTCCCTACAATGAGCAGTTCTTC. V gene TRBV9 combines with J gene TRBJ2-1, with 9 bases identical to TRBD1. After removal of 0 bases from V and 2 bases from J, the junction contained 9 bases not matched to a gene. The CDR3 covers 18 residues. Germline values: CDR1 SGDLS, CDR2 YYNGEE.

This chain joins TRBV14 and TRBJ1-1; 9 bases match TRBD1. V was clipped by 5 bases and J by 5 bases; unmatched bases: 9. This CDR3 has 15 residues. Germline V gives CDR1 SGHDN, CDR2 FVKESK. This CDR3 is CASSSRDRDVTEAFF. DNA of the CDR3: TGTGCCAGCAGCTCGAGGGACAGGGATGTGACTGAAGCTTTCTTT. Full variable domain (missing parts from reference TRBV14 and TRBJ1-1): EAGVTQFPSHSVIEKGQTVTLRCDPISGHDNLYWYRRVMGKEIKFLLHFVKESKQDESGMPNNRFLAERTGGTYSTLKVQPAELEDSGVYFCASSSRDRDVTEAFFGQGTRLTVV.

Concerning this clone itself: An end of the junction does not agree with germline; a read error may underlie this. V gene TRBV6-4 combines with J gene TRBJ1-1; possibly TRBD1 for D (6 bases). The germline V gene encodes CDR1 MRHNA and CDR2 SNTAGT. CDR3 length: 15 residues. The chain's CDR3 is CASSPRGGARTEAFF. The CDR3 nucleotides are TGTGCCAGCAGTCCTAGGGGGGGAGCGCGCACTGAAGCCTTCTTT.

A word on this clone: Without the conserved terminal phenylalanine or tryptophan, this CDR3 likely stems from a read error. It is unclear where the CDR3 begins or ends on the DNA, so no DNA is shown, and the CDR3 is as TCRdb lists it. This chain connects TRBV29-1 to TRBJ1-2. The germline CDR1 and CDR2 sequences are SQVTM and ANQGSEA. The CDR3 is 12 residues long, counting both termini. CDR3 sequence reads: CCVLRSNYGYAC.

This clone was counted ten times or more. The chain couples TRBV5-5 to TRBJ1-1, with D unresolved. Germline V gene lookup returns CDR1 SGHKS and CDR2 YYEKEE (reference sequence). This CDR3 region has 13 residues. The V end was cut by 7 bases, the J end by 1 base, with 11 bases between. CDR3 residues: CASSSSANTEAFF. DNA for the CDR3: TGTGCCAGCTCCTCTTCGGCGAACACTGAAGCTTTCTTT.

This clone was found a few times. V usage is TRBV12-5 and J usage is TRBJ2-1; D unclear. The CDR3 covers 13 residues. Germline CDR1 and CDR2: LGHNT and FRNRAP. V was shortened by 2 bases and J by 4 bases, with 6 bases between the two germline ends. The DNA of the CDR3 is TGTGCTAGTGGTTTGCAAGTTTACAATGAGCAGTTCTTC. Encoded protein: CASGLQVYNEQFF.

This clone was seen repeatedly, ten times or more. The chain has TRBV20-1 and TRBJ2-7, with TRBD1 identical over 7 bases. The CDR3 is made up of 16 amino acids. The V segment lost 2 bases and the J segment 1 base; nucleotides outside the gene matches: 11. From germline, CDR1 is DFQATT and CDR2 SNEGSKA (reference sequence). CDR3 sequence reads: CSARPLRTGDSYEQYF. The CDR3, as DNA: TGCAGTGCTAGACCTCTGCGGACAGGAGATTCCTACGAGCAGTACTTC.

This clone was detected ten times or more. CDR3 amino acids: CASRNRQNSYEQYF. The CDR3, as DNA: TGTGCCAGCCGGAATAGACAGAACTCCTACGAGCAGTACTTC. This chain connects TRBV27 to TRBJ2-7; D is possibly TRBD1 (5 bases). In germline, CDR1 is MNHEY, CDR2 SMNVEV (reference sequence). V was clipped by 8 bases and J by 0 bases, with 14 bases between them. The CDR3 covers 14 residues.

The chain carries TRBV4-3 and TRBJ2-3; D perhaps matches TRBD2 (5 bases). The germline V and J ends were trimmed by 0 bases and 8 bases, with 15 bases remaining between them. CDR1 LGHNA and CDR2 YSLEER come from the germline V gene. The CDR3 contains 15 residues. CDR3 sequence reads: CASSQDQEGRGTQYF. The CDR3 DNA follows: TGCGCCAGCAGCCAAGATCAAGAAGGGAGAGGTACGCAGTATTTT.

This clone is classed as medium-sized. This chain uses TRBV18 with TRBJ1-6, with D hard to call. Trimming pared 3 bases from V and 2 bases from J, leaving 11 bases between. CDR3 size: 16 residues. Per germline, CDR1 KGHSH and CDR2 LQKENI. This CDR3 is CASSPVEATYNSPLHF. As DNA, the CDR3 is TGTGCCAGCTCACCTGTAGAGGCCACCTATAATTCACCCCTCCACTTT.

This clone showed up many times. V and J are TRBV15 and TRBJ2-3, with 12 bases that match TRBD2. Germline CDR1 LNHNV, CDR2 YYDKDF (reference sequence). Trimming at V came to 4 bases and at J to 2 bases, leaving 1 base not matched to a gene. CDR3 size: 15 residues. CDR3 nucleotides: TGTGCCACCAGCACTAGCGGGGGGGCCACAGATACGCAGTATTTT. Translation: CATSTSGGATDTQYF.

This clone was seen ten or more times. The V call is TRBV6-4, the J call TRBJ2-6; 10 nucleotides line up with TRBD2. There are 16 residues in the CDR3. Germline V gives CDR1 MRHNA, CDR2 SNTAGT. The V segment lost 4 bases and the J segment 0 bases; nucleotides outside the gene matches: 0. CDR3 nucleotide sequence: TGTGCCAGCAGTGGACTAGCGGGCTCTGGGGCCAACGTCCTGACTTTC. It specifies CASSGLAGSGANVLTF.

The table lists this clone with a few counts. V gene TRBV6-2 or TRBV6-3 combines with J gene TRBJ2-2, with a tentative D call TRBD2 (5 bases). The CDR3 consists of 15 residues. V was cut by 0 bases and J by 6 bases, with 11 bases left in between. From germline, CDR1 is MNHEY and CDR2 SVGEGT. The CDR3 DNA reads TGTGCCAGCAGTTACTCGAACATCGGGGCCGGGGAGCTGTTTTTT. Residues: CASSYSNIGAGELFF.